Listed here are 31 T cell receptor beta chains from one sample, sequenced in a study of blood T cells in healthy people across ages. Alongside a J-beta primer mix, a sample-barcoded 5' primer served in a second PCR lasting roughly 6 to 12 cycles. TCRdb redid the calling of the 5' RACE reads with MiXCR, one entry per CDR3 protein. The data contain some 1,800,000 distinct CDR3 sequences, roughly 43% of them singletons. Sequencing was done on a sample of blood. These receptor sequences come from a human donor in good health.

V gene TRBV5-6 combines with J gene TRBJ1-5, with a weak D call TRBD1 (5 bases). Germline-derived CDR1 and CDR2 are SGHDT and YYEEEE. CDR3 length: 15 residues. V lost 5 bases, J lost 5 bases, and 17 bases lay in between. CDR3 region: CASSTGAGGDQPQHF. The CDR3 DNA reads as TGTGCCAGCAGTACCGGAGCCGGGGGGGATCAGCCCCAGCATTTT.

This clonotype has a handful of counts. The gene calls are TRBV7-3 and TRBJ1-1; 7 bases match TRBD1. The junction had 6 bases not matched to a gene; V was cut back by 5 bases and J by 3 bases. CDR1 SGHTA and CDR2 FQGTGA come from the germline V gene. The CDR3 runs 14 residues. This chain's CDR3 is CASSARQGYTEAFF. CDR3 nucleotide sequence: TGTGCCAGCAGCGCTCGACAGGGCTACACTGAAGCTTTCTTT.

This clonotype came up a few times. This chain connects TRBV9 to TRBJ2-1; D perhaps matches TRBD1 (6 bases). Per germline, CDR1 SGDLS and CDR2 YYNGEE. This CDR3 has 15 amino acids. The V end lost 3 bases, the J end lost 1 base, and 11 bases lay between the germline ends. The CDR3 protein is CASSGAGASYNEQFF. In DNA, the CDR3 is TGTGCCAGCAGCGGGGCAGGGGCGTCCTACAATGAGCAGTTCTTC.

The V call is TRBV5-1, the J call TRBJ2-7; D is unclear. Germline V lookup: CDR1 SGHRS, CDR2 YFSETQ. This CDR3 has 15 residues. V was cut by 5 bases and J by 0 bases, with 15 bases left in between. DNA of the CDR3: TGCGCCAGCAGAGGAACTCTCCTAGACTCCTACGAGCAGTACTTC. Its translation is CASRGTLLDSYEQYF.

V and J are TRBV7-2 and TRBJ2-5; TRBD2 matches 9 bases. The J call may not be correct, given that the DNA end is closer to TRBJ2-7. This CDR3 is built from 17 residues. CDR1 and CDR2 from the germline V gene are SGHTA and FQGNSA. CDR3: CASSLGRRLAGEYEQYF. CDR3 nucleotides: TGTGCCAGCAGCTTAGGCCGGCGCTTAGCGGGGGAATACGAGCAGTACTTC.

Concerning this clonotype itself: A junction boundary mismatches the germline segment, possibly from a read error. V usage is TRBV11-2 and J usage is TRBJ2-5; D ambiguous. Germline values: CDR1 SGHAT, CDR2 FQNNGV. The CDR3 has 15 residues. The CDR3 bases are TGTGCCAGTAGCTTAGATCGGCTAGGCTACAATGAGCAGTACTTC. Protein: CASSLDRLGYNEQYF. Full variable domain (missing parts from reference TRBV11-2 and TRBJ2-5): EAGVAQSPRYKIIEKRQSVAFWCNPISGHATLYWYQQILGQGPKLLIQFQNNGVVDDSQLPKDRFSAERLKGVDSTLKIQPAKLEDSAVYLCASSLDRLGYNEQYFGPGTRLLVL.

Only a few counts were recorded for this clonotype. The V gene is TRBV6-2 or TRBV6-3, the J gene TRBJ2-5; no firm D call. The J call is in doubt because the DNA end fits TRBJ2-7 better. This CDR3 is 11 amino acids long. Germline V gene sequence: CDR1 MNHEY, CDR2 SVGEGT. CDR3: CATASWDEQYF. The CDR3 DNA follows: TGTGCCACCGCGAGCTGGGACGAGCAGTACTTC.

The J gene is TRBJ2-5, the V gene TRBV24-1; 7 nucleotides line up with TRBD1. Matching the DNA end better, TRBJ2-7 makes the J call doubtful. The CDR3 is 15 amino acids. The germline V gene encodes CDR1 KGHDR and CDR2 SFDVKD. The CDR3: CATSDTTGFLDEQYF. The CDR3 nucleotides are TGTGCCACCAGTGATACGACAGGGTTTCTCGACGAGCAGTACTTC.

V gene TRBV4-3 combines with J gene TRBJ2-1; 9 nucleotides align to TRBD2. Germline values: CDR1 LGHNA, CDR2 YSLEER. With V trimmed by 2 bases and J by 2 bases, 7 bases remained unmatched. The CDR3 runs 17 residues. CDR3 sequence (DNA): TGCGCCAGCAGCCAAATACCCGGGACTAGCCCCTACAATGAGCAGTTCTTC. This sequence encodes CASSQIPGTSPYNEQFF.

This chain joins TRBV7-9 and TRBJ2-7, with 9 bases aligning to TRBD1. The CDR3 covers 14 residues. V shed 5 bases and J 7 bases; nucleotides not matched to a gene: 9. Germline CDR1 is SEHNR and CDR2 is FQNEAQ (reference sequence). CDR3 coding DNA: TGTGCCAGCAGCCCAGCGGGGACAGGGTTAGAGCAGTACTTC. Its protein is CASSPAGTGLEQYF.

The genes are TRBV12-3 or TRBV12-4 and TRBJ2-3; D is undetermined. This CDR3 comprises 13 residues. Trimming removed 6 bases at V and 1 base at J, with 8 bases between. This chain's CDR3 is CASSTECTDTQYF. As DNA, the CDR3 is TGTGCCAGCAGCACAGAGTGCACAGATACGCAGTATTTT.

CDR3 region: CASSLSQLDGYTF. DNA of the CDR3: TGTGCCAGCAGCTTATCACAGTTGGATGGCTACACCTTC. V is TRBV7-9 and J is TRBJ1-2; no clear D gene. Looked up from germline, CDR1 is SEHNR and CDR2 is FQNEAQ (reference sequence). Trimming shortened V by 2 bases and J by 6 bases, and 10 bases separated the two germline ends. CDR3 length: 13 amino acids. Combining the CDR3 with reference TRBV7-9 and TRBJ1-2 gives the whole variable domain DTGVSQNPRHKITKRGQNVTFRCDPISEHNRLYWYRQTLGQGPEFLTYFQNEAQLEKSRLLSDRFSAERPKGSFSTLEIQRTEQGDSAMYLCASSLSQLDGYTFGSGTRLTVV.

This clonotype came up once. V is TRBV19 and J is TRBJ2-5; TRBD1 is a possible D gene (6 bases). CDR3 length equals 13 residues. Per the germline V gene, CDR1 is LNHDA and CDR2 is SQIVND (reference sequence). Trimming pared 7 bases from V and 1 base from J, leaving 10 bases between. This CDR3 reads CASKGDIQETQYF. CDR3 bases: TGTGCCAGTAAAGGGGACATCCAAGAGACCCAGTACTTC.

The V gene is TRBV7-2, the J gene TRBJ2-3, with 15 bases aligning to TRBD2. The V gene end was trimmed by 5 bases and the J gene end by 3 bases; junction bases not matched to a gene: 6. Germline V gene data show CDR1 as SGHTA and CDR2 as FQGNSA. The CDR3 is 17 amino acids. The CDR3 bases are TGTGCCAGCAGCCGGACTAGCGGGGGGGCGGGAACAGATACGCAGTATTTT. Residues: CASSRTSGGAGTDTQYF.

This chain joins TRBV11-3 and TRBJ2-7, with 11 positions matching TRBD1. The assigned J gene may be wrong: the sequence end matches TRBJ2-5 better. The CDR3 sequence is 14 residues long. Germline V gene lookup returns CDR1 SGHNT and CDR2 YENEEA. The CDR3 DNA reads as TGTGCCAGCAGACGGGACAGGGGGGGTGAGACCCAGTACTTC. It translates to CASRRDRGGETQYF.

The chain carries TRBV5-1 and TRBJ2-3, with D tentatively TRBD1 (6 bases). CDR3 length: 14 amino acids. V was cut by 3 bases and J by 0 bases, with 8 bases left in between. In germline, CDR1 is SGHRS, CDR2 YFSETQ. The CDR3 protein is CASSWTASTDTQYF. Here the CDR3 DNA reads TGCGCCAGCAGCTGGACAGCTAGCACAGATACGCAGTATTTT.

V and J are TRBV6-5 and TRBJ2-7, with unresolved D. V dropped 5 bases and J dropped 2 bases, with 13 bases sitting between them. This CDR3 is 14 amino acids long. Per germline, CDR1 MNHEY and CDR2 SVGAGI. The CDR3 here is CASSPRRRTYEQYF. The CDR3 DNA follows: TGTGCCAGCAGTCCCAGGCGGAGAACCTACGAGCAGTACTTC.

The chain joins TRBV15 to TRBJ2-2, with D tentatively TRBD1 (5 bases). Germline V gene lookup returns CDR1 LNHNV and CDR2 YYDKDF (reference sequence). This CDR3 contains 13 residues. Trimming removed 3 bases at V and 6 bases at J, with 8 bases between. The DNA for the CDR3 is TGTGCCACCAGCAGTACAGGATCCGGGGAGCTGTTTTTT. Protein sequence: CATSSTGSGELFF.

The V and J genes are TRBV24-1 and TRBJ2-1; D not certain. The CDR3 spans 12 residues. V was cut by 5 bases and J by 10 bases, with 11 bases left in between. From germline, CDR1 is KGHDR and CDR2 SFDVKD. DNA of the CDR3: TGTGCCACCAGTGGGAAATCCCTCGAGCAGTTCTTC. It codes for CATSGKSLEQFF.

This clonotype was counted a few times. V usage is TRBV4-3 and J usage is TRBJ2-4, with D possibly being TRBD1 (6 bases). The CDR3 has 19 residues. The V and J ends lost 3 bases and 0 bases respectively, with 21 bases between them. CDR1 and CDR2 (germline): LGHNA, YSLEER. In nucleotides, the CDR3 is TGCGCCAGCAGCCACTTCGATACCCTACAGGGCCTAGCCAAAAACATTCAGTACTTC. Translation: CASSHFDTLQGLAKNIQYF.

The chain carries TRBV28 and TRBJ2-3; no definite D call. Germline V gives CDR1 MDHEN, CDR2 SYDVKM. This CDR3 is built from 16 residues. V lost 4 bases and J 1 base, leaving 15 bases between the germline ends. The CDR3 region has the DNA TGTGCCAGCAGTTCACCGCCCGACGGCGGCACAGATACGCAGTATTTT. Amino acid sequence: CASSSPPDGGTDTQYF.

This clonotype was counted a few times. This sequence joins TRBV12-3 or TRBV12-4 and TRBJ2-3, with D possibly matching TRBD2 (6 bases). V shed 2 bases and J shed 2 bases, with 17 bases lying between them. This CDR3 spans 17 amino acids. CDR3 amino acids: CASSLRTTSHNTDTQYF. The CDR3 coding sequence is TGTGCCAGCAGTTTAAGGACTACATCGCATAACACAGATACGCAGTATTTT.

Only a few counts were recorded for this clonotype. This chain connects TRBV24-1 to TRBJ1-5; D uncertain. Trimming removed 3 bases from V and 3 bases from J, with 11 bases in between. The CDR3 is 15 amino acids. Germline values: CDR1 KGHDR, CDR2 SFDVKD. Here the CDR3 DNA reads TGTGCCACCAGTGATCCTGACCTTCCCAATCAGCCCCAGCATTTT. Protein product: CATSDPDLPNQPQHF.

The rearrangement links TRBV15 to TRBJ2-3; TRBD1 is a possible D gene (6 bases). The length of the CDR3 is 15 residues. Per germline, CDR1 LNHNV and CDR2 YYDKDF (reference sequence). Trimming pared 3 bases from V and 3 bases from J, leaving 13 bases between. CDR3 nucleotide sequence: TGTGCCACCAGCAGGGTAGGGGACATTACAGATACGCAGTATTTT. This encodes CATSRVGDITDTQYF. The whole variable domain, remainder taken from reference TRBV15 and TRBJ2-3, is DAMVIQNPRYQVTQFGKPVTLSCSQTLNHNVMYWYQQKSSQAPKLLFHYYDKDFNNEADTPDNFQSRRPNTSFCFLDIRSPGLGDTAMYLCATSRVGDITDTQYFGPGTRLTVL.

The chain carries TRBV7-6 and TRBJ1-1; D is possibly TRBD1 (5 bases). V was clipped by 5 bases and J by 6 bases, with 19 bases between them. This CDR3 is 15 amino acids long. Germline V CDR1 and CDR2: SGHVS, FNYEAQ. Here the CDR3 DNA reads TGTGCCAGCAGCCTACGTTCGGGGCGGGCGGCTGAAGCTTTCTTT. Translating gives CASSLRSGRAAEAFF.

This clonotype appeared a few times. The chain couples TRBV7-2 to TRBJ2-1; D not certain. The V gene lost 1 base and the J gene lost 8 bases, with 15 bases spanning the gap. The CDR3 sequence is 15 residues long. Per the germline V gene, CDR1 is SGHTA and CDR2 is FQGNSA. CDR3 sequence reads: CASSLGVRGLDEQFF. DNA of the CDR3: TGTGCCAGCAGCTTAGGCGTCCGAGGCTTGGATGAGCAGTTCTTC. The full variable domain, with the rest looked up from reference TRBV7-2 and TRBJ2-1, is GAGVSQSPSNKVTEKGKDVELRCDPISGHTALYWYRQSLGQGLEFLIYFQGNSAPDKSGLPSDRFSAERTGGSVSTLTIQRTQQEDSAVYLCASSLGVRGLDEQFFGPGTRLTVL.

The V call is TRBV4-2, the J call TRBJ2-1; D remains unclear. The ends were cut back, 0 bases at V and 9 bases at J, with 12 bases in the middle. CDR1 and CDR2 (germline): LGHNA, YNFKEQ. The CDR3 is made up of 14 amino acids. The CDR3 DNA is TGTGCCAGCAGCCAAGATTTGACGGATCGTGAGCAGTTCTTC. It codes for CASSQDLTDREQFF.

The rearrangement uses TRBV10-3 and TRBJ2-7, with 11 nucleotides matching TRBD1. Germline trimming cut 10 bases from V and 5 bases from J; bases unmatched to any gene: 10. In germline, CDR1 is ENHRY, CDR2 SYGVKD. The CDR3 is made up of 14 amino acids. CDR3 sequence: CATRGGQGADEQYF. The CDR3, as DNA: TGTGCCACTAGAGGAGGACAGGGGGCCGACGAGCAGTACTTC.

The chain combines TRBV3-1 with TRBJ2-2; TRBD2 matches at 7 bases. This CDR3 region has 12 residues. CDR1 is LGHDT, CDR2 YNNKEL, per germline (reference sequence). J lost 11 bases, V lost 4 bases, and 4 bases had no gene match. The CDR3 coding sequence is TGTGCCAGCAGCCGTAGACTAGCCGAGCTGTTTTTT. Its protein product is CASSRRLAELFF.

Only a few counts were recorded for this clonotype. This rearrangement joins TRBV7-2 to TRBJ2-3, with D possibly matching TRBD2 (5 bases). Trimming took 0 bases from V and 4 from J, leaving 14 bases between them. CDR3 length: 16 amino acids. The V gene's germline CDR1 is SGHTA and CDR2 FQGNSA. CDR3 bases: TGTGCCAGCAGCTTAGCAGCGGCTCATAGGGCAGATACGCAGTATTTT. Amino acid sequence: CASSLAAAHRADTQYF. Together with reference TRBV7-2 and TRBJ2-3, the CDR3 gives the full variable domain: GAGVSQSPSNKVTEKGKDVELRCDPISGHTALYWYRQSLGQGLEFLIYFQGNSAPDKSGLPSDRFSAERTGGSVSTLTIQRTQQEDSAVYLCASSLAAAHRADTQYFGPGTRLTVL.

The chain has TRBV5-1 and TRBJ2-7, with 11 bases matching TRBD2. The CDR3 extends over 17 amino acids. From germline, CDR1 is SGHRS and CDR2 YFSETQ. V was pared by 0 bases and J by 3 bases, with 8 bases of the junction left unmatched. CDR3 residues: CASSLEGSGGAFYEQYF. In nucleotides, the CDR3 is TGCGCCAGCAGCTTGGAGGGTAGCGGGGGGGCCTTCTACGAGCAGTACTTC.